Listed below are T cell receptor beta chains from one sample, sequenced in a study of graft-versus-host responses after intestinal transplantation. This table comes from immunoSEQ multiplex PCR, and its TCRdb copy is limited to in-frame clones, with some not included. The sample records more than 80,000 clones, around nine tenths being singletons. These TCRs' antigens remain unknown. The specimen was unstimulated CD4+ T cells sorted from spleen or lymph node cells, collected before intestinal transplant. The receptors stem from a human donor who received an intestinal transplant. Both conserved end residues are part of each CDR3. A D gene is named only where the DNA matches it firmly. Not all rows give a size; the values are once, few, many and, for expanded clones, a class.

abundance | j_gene | d_gene | v_gene | CDR3aa | CDR3nt
- | TRBJ2-2 | TRBD2 | TRBV4-2 | CASSQGGGGKGGELFF | TGTGCCAGCAGCCAAGGTGGCGGGGGGAAGGGCGGGGAGCTGTTTTTT
once | TRBJ1-5 | - | TRBV5-6 | CASSLGGLPGLMRPQHF | TGTGCCAGCAGCTTGGGGGGGCTTCCTGGGTTGATGCGGCCCCAGCATTTT
- | TRBJ1-1 | - | TRBV6-5 | CASSYSGGGTEAFF | TGTGCCAGCAGTTACTCGGGGGGTGGGACTGAAGCTTTCTTT
- | TRBJ2-1 | - | TRBV14 | CASSQDSTESSYNEQFF | TGTGCCAGCAGCCAAGATTCGACAGAAAGCTCCTACAATGAGCAGTTCTTC
- | TRBJ2-7 | TRBD1 | TRBV19 | CASSIRQGAREQYF | TGTGCCAGTAGTATAAGACAGGGGGCGAGAGAGCAGTACTTC
- | TRBJ2-7 | - | TRBV6-5 | CASSLGLPPGEQYF | TGTGCCAGCAGTTTGGGACTCCCCCCTGGCGAGCAGTACTTC
- | TRBJ2-1 | TRBD2 | TRBV2 | CASSDGLAYNEQFF | TGTGCCAGCAGTGATGGACTAGCCTACAATGAGCAGTTCTTC
- | TRBJ2-2 | TRBD2 | TRBV5-6 | CASSLSGRAVPEELFF | TGTGCCAGCAGCTTGTCCGGGAGGGCCGTCCCGGAGGAGCTGTTTTTT
- | TRBJ2-7 | TRBD1 | TRBV28 | CASSLIGTGGYEQYF | TGTGCCAGCAGTTTAATCGGGACAGGGGGCTACGAGCAGTACTTC
- | TRBJ2-7 | TRBD2 | TRBV5-1 | CASSRLAGVGAYEQYF | TGCGCCAGCAGCCGACTAGCGGGAGTCGGGGCTTACGAGCAGTACTTC
- | TRBJ2-7 | - | TRBV27 | CASSTRQSYEQYF | TGTGCCAGCAGCACCAGACAGAGCTACGAGCAGTACTTC
- | TRBJ1-1 | TRBD1 | TRBV28 | CASSFNRGAPGNTEAFF | TGTGCCAGCAGTTTTAACAGGGGTGCCCCGGGGAACACTGAAGCTTTCTTT
- | TRBJ2-2 | TRBD2 | TRBV9 | CASSVGLAENTGELFF | TGTGCCAGCAGCGTAGGACTAGCGGAGAACACCGGGGAGCTGTTTTTT
- | TRBJ2-7 | - | TRBV5-6 | CASSLYGGPYEQYF | TGTGCCAGCAGCTTGTACGGGGGACCCTACGAGCAGTACTTC
- | TRBJ1-2 | TRBD1 | TRBV7-9 | CASSSPQGAYGYTF | TGTGCCAGCAGCTCCCCACAGGGGGCATATGGCTACACCTTC
- | TRBJ2-3 | TRBD2 | TRBV2 | CASREGLAGLTDTQYF | TGTGCCAGCAGAGAGGGACTAGCGGGGCTCACAGATACGCAGTATTTT
- | TRBJ1-2 | - | TRBV4-2 | CASSQDVAANYGYTF | TGTGCCAGCAGCCAAGATGTGGCGGCTAACTATGGCTACACCTTC
- | TRBJ2-7 | TRBD1 | TRBV5-5 | CASSLALGQGYEQYF | TGTGCCAGCAGCTTGGCCCTCGGACAGGGCTACGAGCAGTACTTC
- | TRBJ2-5 | - | TRBV10-3 | CAISEPEQSWTQYF | TGTGCCATCAGTGAGCCCGAACAGAGTTGGACCCAGTACTTC
- | TRBJ2-1 | TRBD2 | TRBV19 | CASMVLAGSMEQFF | TGTGCCAGTATGGTGCTAGCGGGGTCCATGGAGCAGTTCTTC
- | TRBJ2-3 | TRBD2 | TRBV30 | CALEGTSGETDTQYF | TGTGCCTTGGAGGGGACTAGCGGGGAAACAGATACGCAGTATTTT
- | TRBJ2-7 | TRBD1 | TRBV5-5 | CASSWDRARNEQYF | TGTGCCAGCAGCTGGGACAGGGCCAGGAACGAGCAGTACTTC
- | TRBJ2-5 | - | TRBV28 | CASSQGPGRETQYF | TGTGCCAGCAGCCAGGGGCCAGGGCGGGAGACCCAGTACTTC
few | TRBJ2-1 | TRBD2 | TRBV7-2 | CASSLTSGGYNEQFF | TGTGCCAGCAGCTTAACTAGCGGGGGCTACAATGAGCAGTTCTTC
- | TRBJ1-1 | - | TRBV27 | CASSYWANTEAFF | TGTGCCAGCAGTTATTGGGCGAACACTGAAGCTTTCTTT
- | TRBJ1-2 | - | TRBV6-5 | CASTQGGHGYTF | TGTGCCAGCACTCAGGGTGGGCATGGCTACACCTTC
- | TRBJ1-4 | - | TRBV7-2 | CASSLSDRKLFF | TGTGCCAGCAGCTTAAGTGACAGAAAACTGTTTTTT
- | TRBJ2-7 | TRBD1 | TRBV7-9 | CASSLTGGASYEQYF | TGTGCCAGCAGCCTCACAGGGGGCGCCAGCTACGAGCAGTACTTC
- | TRBJ1-1 | TRBD1 | TRBV9 | CASSVAPGQTAFF | TGTGCCAGCAGCGTTGCTCCGGGACAGACGGCTTTCTTT
- | TRBJ2-1 | - | TRBV19 | CASSMWTSYNEQFF | TGTGCCAGTAGTATGTGGACTTCCTACAATGAGCAGTTCTTC
once | TRBJ2-1 | TRBD2 | TRBV7-7 | CASSSGAGTSGSSYNEQFF | TGTGCTAGCAGCTCTGGGGCGGGGACTAGCGGGAGCTCCTACAATGAGCAGTTCTTC
- | TRBJ2-7 | TRBD2 | TRBV11-2 | CASSLAGGPVYEQYF | TGTGCCAGCAGCTTAGCGGGAGGGCCAGTCTACGAGCAGTACTTC